This T cell receptor beta chain derives from a study of cytomegalovirus exposure and HLA in healthy donors. The study's findings and limits: Cytomegalovirus status, reportedly, was diagnosed with high specificity and sensitivity by the classifier. Despite most TCR sequences being rare, some public TCRs occurred in many donors.

In the case of this clone: Its antigen is unidentified.

The PCR made use of 60 Vbeta and 13 Jbeta primers. Generated by immunoSEQ multiplex PCR, the TCRdb table keeps only in-frame clones and is missing some. This table has about 120,000 clones, 70% to 80% appearing once. The CDR3 sequence is 13 residues long. Trimming took off 10 bases at V and 4 bases at J, with 13 bases between the two ends. Germline CDR1 reads LNHDA; CDR2 reads SQIVND (reference sequence). This TCR was recovered from a woman aged 30 to 39 in good health and CMV-seropositive. J is TRBJ2-2 and V is TRBV19, with unresolved D. The sample consisted of PBMCs. The chain's CDR3 is CATLAPLTGELFF. The CDR3 DNA reads TGTGCCACCCTGGCACCTCTCACCGGGGAGCTGTTTTTT.